The rows below give T cell receptor beta chains drawn from one sample of a study of shared clonotypes between healthy human individuals. Measured with immunoSEQ multiplex PCR; TCRdb has only the in-frame clones, and not every one. This table holds about 980,000 clones, around 80% found once. Sequenced: memory CD4+ T cells sorted from blood. Receptor source: a man aged 18 to 30 in good health. CDR3s include the opening cysteine and the closing phenylalanine or tryptophan. D genes are given only for firm matches. Size tells how often a clone was seen (once, few, many) or the class of an expanded clone, and some rows leave it out.

V gene	J gene	clone size	D gene	CDR3 DNA	CDR3 protein
TRBV28	TRBJ1-3	few	-	TGTGCCAGCAGTTTAGGGGCAACGAATTTCCCCCTATTT	CASSLGATNFPLF
TRBV7-9	TRBJ2-2	-	-	TGTGCCAGCAGCTTAGGCAGCCCGAACACCGGGGAGCTGTTTTTT	CASSLGSPNTGELFF
TRBV25-1	TRBJ2-7	-	TRBD1	TGTGCCAGCAGTGGTCCGGGACAGGGCTACGAGCAGTACTTC	CASSGPGQGYEQYF
TRBV4-3	TRBJ2-5	-	TRBD2	TGCGCCAGCAGCCAAGAAGGTAGCGGGATTGGGGAGACCCAGTACTTC	CASSQEGSGIGETQYF
TRBV13	TRBJ2-7	few	TRBD2	TGTGCCAGCAGTGGGACTAGCGGCTCCTACGAGCAGTACTTC	CASSGTSGSYEQYF
TRBV2	TRBJ1-2	-	-	TGTGCCACCTACTCCGGTGGCTACACCTTC	CATYSGGYTF
TRBV29-1	TRBJ1-3	-	-	TGCAGCGGCTACAGGGAAAACACCATATATTTT	CSGYRENTIYF
TRBV28	TRBJ2-5	-	TRBD1	TGTGCCAGCAGTTTTTCCCCCCCGACAGGGACAGAGACCCAGTACTTC	CASSFSPPTGTETQYF
TRBV28	TRBJ1-5	-	-	TGTGCCAGCAGTTTAACGGGGTACGGCAATCAGCCCCAGCATTTT	CASSLTGYGNQPQHF
TRBV6-1	TRBJ2-3	-	-	TGTGCCAGCGGTCACACAGATACGCAGTATTTT	CASGHTDTQYF
TRBV18	TRBJ1-2	few	TRBD1	TGTGCCAGCTCCGCAGGGGGAGGCTACACCTTC	CASSAGGGYTF